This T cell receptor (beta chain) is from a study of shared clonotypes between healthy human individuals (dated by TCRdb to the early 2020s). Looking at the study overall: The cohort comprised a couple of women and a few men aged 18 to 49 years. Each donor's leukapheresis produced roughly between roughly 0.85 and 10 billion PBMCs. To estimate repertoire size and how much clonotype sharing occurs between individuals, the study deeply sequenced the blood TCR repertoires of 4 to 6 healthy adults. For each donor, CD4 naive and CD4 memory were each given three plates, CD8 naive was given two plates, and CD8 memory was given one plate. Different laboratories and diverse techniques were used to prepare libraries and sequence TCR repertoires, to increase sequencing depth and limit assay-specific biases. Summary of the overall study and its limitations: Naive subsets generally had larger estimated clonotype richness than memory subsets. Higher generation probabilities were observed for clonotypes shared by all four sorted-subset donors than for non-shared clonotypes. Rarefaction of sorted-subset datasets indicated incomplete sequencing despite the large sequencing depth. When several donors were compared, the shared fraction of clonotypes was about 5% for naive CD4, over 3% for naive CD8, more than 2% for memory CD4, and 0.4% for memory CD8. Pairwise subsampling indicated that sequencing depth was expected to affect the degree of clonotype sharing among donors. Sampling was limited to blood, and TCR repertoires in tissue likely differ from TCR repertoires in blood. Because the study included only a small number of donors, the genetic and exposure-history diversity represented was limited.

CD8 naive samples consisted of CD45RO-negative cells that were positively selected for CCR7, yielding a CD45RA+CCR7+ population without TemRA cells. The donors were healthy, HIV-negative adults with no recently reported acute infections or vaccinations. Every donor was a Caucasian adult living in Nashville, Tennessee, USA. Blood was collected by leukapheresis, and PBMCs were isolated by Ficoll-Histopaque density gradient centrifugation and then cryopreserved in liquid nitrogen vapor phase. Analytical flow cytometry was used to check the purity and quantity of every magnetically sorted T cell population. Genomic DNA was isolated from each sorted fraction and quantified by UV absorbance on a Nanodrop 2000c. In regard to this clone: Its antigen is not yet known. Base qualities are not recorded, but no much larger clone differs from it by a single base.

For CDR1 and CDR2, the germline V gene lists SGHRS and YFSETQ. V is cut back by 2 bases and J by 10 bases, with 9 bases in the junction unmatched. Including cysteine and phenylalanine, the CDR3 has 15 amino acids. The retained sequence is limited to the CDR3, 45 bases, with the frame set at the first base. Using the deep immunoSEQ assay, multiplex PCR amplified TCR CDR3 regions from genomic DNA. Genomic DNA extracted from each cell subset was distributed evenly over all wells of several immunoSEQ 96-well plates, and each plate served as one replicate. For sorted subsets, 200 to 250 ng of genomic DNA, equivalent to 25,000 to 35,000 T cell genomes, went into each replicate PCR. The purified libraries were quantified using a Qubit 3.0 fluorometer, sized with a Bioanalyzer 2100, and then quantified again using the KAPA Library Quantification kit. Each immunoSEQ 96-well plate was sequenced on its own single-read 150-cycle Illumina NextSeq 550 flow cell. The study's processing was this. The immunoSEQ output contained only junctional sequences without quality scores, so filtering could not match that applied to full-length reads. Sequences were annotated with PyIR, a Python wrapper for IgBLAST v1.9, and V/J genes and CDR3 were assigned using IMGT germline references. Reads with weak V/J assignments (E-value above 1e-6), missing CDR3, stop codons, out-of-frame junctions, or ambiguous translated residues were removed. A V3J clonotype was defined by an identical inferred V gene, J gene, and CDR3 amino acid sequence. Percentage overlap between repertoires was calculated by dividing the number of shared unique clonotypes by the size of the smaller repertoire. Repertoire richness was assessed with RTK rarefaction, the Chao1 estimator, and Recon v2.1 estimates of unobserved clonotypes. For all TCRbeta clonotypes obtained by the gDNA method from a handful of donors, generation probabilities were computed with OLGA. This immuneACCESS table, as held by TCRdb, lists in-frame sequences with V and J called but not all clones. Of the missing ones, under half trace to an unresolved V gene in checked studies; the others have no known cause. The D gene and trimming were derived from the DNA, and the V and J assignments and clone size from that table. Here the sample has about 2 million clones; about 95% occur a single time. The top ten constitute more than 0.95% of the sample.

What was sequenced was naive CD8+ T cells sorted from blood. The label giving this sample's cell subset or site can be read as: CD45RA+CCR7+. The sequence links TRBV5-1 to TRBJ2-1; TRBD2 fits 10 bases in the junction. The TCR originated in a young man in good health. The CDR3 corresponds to CASSLPAGGPTEQFF. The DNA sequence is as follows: TGCGCCAGCAGCTTACCAGCGGGGGGGCCGACCGAGCAGTTCTTC. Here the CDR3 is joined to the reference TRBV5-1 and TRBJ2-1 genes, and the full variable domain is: KAGVTQTPRYLIKTRGQQVTLSCSPISGHRSVSWYQQTPGQGLQFLFEYFSETQRNKGNFPGRFSGRQFSNSRSEMNVSTLELGDSALYLCASSLPAGGPTEQFFGPGTRLTVL.